This TCR beta chain emerged from a study of blood T cells in healthy people across ages. The use of a sample-barcoded 5' primer and a J-beta primer mix characterized a second PCR of about 6 to 12 cycles. The authors tagged each cDNA molecule using a template-switch adaptor with 12 random nucleotides. TCRdb reprocessed the 5' RACE reads via MiXCR and lists one record per CDR3 protein. The table has 1,800,000 or so distinct CDR3 sequences, about 39% seen once; the top ten hold around 23%. In the case of this clonotype: Antigen unknown.

Study-wide findings and caveats: A roughly linear fall in TCR beta diversity per million T cells was seen with increasing age.

The sequence was collected from a human donor in good health. Sequencing was performed on blood.

The CDR3 sequence is CASSLVRFLPPQYF. CDR3 DNA sequence: TGTGCCAGCAGCTTAGTAAGGTTCCTTCCTCCCCAGTACTTC. V usage is TRBV7-2 and J usage is TRBJ2-5; D gene uncertain. This CDR3 is built from 14 residues. Trimming pared 1 base from V and 9 bases from J, leaving 15 bases between. Germline V gene lookup returns CDR1 SGHTA and CDR2 FQGNSA.